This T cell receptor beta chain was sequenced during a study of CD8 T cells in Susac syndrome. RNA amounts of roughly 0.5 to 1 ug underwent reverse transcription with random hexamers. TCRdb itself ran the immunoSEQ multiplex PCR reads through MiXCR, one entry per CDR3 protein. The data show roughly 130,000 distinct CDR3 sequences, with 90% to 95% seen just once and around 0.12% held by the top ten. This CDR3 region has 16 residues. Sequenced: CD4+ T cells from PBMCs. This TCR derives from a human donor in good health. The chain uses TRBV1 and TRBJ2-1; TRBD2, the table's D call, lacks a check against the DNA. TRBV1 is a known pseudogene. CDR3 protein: CTSSQANLTRADEQFF. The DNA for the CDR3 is TGCACCAGCAGCCAAGCCAACTTAACCAGGGCCGATGAGCAGTTCTTC.